Listed here is a single T cell receptor beta chain. The target antigen is unknown. Repertoires were generated with immunoSEQ multiplex PCR, while TCRdb's copy carries only in-frame clones and drops some. Of 8,000 or so clones listed, 81% are singletons. Germline lookup yields CDR1 SGHAT and CDR2 FQNNGV. V lost 5 bases and J lost 4; bases outside the gene matches: 2. The CDR3 is made up of 13 amino acids. This entry is derived from a study of lymphopenia after photon versus proton radiotherapy. Study-level findings and limits: Post-nadir diversity loss with photons came from oligoclonal expansion, particularly CD8+ Temra cells. Only patients who died were analyzed for survival; proton advantage is unproven. Photon-treated patients lost naive T cells and TCR diversity; proton-treated stayed stable. In patients who died, overall survival fell as post-nadir TCR diversity dropped more.

This TCR came from a man aged 30 to 39 with gastric cancer. Source: peripheral blood, taken from a patient treated with photon-based radiotherapy. This chain joins TRBV11-2 and TRBJ2-5; 9 bases line up with TRBD2. CDR3 loop: CASSPTSGETQYF. CDR3 DNA: TGTGCCAGCAGCCCGACTAGCGGAGAGACCCAGTACTTC.